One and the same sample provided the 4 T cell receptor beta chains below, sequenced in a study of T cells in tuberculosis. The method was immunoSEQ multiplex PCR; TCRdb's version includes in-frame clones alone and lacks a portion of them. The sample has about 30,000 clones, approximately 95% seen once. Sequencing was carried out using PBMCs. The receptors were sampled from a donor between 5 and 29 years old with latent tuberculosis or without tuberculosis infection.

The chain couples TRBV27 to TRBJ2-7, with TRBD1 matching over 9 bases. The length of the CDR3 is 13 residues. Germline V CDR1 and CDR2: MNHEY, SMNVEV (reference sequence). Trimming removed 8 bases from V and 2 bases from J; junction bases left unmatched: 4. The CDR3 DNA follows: TGTGCCAGCCGCGGACAGGGGACCTACGAGCAGTACTTC. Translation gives CASRGQGTYEQYF.

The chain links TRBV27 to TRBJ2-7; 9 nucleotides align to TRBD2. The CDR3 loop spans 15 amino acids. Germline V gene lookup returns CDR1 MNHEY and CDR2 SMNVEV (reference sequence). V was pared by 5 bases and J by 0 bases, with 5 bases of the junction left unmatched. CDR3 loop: CASSPRGRDSYEQYF. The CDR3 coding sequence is TGTGCCAGCAGTCCTCGCGGGAGGGACTCCTACGAGCAGTACTTC.

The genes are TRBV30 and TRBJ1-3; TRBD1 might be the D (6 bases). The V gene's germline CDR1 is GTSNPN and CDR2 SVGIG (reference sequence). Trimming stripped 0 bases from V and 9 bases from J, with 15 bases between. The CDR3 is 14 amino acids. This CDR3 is CAWSVSRGSTTIYF. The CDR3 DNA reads TGTGCCTGGAGTGTAAGCAGGGGTTCTACCACCATATATTTT.

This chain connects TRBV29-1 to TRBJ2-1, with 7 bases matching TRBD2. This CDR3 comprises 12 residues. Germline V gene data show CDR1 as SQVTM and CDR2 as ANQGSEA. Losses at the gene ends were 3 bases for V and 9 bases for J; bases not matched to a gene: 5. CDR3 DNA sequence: TGCAGCGTTGACGCCCAGCGGGGTGAGCAGTTCTTC. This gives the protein CSVDAQRGEQFF.